The rows below give T cell receptor beta chains drawn from one sample of a study of T-cell memory formation after mild COVID-19. TCRdb fed the 5' RACE reads into MiXCR, producing one record per CDR3 protein. The table records 250,000 to 300,000 distinct CDR3 sequences, 16% of them present only once. Specimen: PBMCs or a T cell subset sorted from them (not recorded which). Receptors originate from a man aged 18-30 years who had mild COVID-19 (a few samples of this study predate the infection). Cell type and time point are not known. Each CDR3 is given with its conserved first and last residue. Fields, in order: J gene, D gene, V gene, clone size, CDR3 DNA, CDR3 protein. D genes are given only for firm matches. Rows give clone size only sometimes, using once, few, many, or a class for an expanded clone.

>TRBJ1-6|.|TRBV5-1|few
TGCGCCAGCAGCAGGTCACCGGGATATAATTCACCCCTCCACTTT
CASSRSPGYNSPLHF
>TRBJ2-1|.|TRBV7-9|few
TGTGCCAGCAGCTCGACAGGATACAAGTCCAATGAGCAGTTCTTC
CASSSTGYKSNEQFF
>TRBJ2-2|.|TRBV5-1|.
TGCGCCAGCAGCATCTCCCCCGGGACACCCACCGGGGAGCTGTTTTTT
CASSISPGTPTGELFF
>TRBJ1-1|TRBD1|TRBV20-1|once
TGCAGTGCGGTCGCTCCCGGCGGGACAGCGCCAGCTTTCTTT
CSAVAPGGTAPAFF
>TRBJ2-3|TRBD2|TRBV7-3|many
TGTGCCAGCAGCTATGCTAGCGGGGGAGCAGGAGATACGCAGTATTTT
CASSYASGGAGDTQYF
>TRBJ1-3|.|TRBV7-9|.
TGTGCCAGCGAATCCGGTACAGGGTTCTCTGGAAACACCATATATTTT
CASESGTGFSGNTIYF
>TRBJ2-7|.|TRBV12-3/TRBV12-4|.
TGTGCCAGCAGTTTGTTTTCGCCGTCCTACGAGCAGTACTTC
CASSLFSPSYEQYF
>TRBJ2-3|.|TRBV5-1|.
TGCGCCAGCAGCTTGGTTGGGGCGGGCAGCACAGATACGCAGTATTTT
CASSLVGAGSTDTQYF
>TRBJ2-5|.|TRBV7-9|.
TGTGCCAGCAGCCAGACCTACCAGGGGACGGGCCAAGAGACCCAGTACTTC
CASSQTYQGTGQETQYF
>TRBJ1-1|.|TRBV20-1|.
TGCAGTGCTAGAGGTACGGTACGGGCGATAGAAGCTTTCTTT
CSARGTVRAIEAFF
>TRBJ2-1|TRBD2|TRBV6-5|few
TGTGCCAGCAGTTACGGGGCGGGGGAGCTACGAATCGCAGCCTACAATGAGCAGTTCTTC
CASSYGAGELRIAAYNEQFF
>TRBJ1-4|TRBD1|TRBV20-1|few
TGCAGTGCCGCAGGGGGCGAGTTCGAAAAACTGTTTTTT
CSAAGGEFEKLFF
>TRBJ1-2|.|TRBV20-1|.
TGCAGTGCTAGGATCTCGGGGGGCTATGGCTACACCTTC
CSARISGGYGYTF
>TRBJ2-1|.|TRBV12-3/TRBV12-4|.
TGTGCCAGCAGTTTCTTCGGGGGCCGGGATGAGCAGTTCTTC
CASSFFGGRDEQFF
>TRBJ2-5|.|TRBV9|.
TGTGCCAGCAGCGTAGCGGGGGCCGAAGAGACCCAGTACTTC
CASSVAGAEETQYF
>TRBJ2-3|.|TRBV5-1|once
TGCGCCAGCAGCGCCGGACAGATACCCGGGGATACGCAGTATTTT
CASSAGQIPGDTQYF
>TRBJ2-5|.|TRBV7-9|.
TGTGCCAGCAGCCTCCGGGACAAAGAGACCCAGTACTTC
CASSLRDKETQYF
>TRBJ1-1|.|TRBV11-2|few
TGTGCCAGCAGCTTAGTGACGGGAAACACTGAAGCTTTCTTT
CASSLVTGNTEAFF
>TRBJ2-1|.|TRBV7-8|few
TGTGCCAGCAGCTTAGACGGGGGGCACTACAATGAGCAGTTCTTC
CASSLDGGHYNEQFF
>TRBJ2-3|.|TRBV6-5|.
TGTGCCAGCCGGCAGGGTCTTAGCACAGATACGCAGTATTTT
CASRQGLSTDTQYF
>TRBJ1-4|.|TRBV5-1|.
TGCGCCAGCAGCCTCCAGGGGCAGGGTGAAAAACTGTTTTTT
CASSLQGQGEKLFF
>TRBJ2-5|TRBD2|TRBV20-1|few
TGCAGTGCTAGCCACTGGGTAGCTAGCGGCGGGACCCAGTACTTC
CSASHWVASGGTQYF
>TRBJ2-1|.|TRBV7-9|.
TGTGCCAGCAGCTTATGGTTGCGAGTGAGTAATGAGCAGTTCTTC
CASSLWLRVSNEQFF
>TRBJ1-5|.|TRBV5-1|.
TGCGCCAGCAGCTATCTCGGGGGAGGTCAGCCCCAGCATTTT
CASSYLGGGQPQHF
>TRBJ2-5|.|TRBV29-1|few
TGCAGCGTGAGGGTCTCCAGGGGCGTGGAGACCCAGTACTTC
CSVRVSRGVETQYF
>TRBJ1-1|.|TRBV5-1|.
TGCGCCAGCAGCTTTTGGTCTGGGAGTACTGAAGCTTTCTTT
CASSFWSGSTEAFF
>TRBJ2-3|TRBD2|TRBV10-3|.
TGTGCCATCAGTCACGGGACTAGGTCGAACACAGATACGCAGTATTTT
CAISHGTRSNTDTQYF
>TRBJ2-5|.|TRBV6-2/TRBV6-3|few
TGTGCCAGCAGTCGACGGACCAAAGAGACCCAGTACTTC
CASSRRTKETQYF
>TRBJ2-3|TRBD1|TRBV2|few
TGTGCCAGCAGCCGGACAGGGCGCACAGATACGCAGTATTTT
CASSRTGRTDTQYF
>TRBJ1-1|.|TRBV29-1|.
TGCAGCGTTGTTGGGGCAGGACTCGCTTTCTTT
CSVVGAGLAFF
>TRBJ2-3|TRBD2|TRBV2|few
TGTGCCAGCAGTGAATCCCTAGCGGGGGCTAGCACAGATACGCAGTATTTT
CASSESLAGASTDTQYF
>TRBJ2-5|TRBD2|TRBV20-1|.
TGCAGTGCTAGAGATCTAGCGGGGATAGAGACCCAGTACTTC
CSARDLAGIETQYF